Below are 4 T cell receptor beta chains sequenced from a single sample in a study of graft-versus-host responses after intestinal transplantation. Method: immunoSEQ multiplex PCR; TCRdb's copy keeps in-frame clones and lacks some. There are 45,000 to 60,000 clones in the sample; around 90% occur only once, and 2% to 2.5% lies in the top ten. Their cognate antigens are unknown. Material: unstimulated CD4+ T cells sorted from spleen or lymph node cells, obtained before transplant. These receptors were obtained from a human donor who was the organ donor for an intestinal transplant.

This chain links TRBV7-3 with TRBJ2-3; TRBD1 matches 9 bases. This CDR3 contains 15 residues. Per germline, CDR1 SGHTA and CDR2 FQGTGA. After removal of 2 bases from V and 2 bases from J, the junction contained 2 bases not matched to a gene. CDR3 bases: TGTGCCAGCAGCTTAGGGGACAGGGCCACAGATACGCAGTATTTT. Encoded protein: CASSLGDRATDTQYF.

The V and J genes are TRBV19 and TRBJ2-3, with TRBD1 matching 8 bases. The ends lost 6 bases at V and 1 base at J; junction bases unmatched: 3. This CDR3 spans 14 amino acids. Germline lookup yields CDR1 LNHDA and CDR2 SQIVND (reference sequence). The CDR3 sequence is CASSRGPGTDTQYF. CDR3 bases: TGTGCCAGTAGCAGGGGGCCAGGCACAGATACGCAGTATTTT.

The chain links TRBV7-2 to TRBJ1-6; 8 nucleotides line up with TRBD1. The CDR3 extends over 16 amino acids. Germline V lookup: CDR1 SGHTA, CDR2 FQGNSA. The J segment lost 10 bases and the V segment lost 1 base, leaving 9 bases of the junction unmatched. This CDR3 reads CASSLGGGQGWSPLHF. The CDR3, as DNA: TGTGCCAGCAGCTTAGGGGGCGGACAGGGATGGTCACCCCTCCACTTT.

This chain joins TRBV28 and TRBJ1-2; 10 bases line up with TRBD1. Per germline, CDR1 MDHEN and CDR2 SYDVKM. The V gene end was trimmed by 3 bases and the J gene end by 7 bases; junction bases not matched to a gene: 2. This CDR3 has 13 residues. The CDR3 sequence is CASSLGQGFGYTF. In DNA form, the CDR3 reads TGTGCCAGCAGTTTGGGACAGGGGTTTGGCTACACCTTC.